These 28 T cell receptor beta chains share one sample of origin, sequenced in a study of blood T cell repertoires in COVID-19. Assay used: immunoSEQ multiplex PCR; TCRdb lists only in-frame clones, some missing. Here the sample spans 100,000 to 150,000 clones, around 86% being singletons. The sample consisted of peripheral blood. The receptors were sampled from a man aged 40-49 years with active or convalescent COVID-19.

The chain couples TRBV12-3 or TRBV12-4 to TRBJ1-2; D is unresolved. This CDR3 has 12 amino acids. V lost 5 bases and J lost 5, with 9 bases in between. The CDR3 region is CASSLNYYGYTF. The CDR3 DNA is TGTGCCAGCAGTCTTAATTATTATGGCTACACCTTC.

This clone was seen only once. The CDR3 sequence: CSASGANEKLFF. DNA for the CDR3: TGCAGTGCGTCGGGAGCTAATGAAAAACTGTTTTTT. The chain employs TRBV29-1 and TRBJ1-4; D gene unclear. Germline V gene lookup returns CDR1 SQVTM and CDR2 ANQGSEA. This CDR3 spans 12 amino acids.

This clone was seen once. The rearrangement joins TRBV2 to TRBJ2-1; D remains ambiguous. This CDR3 has 11 amino acids. CDR1 is SNHLY and CDR2 is FYNNEI in the germline V gene. The V end lost 7 bases, the J end lost 4 bases, and 5 bases lay between the germline ends. In DNA, the CDR3 is TGTGCCAGCACAGATTACAATGAGCAGTTCTTC. Its translation: CASTDYNEQFF.

The chain employs TRBV19 and TRBJ1-2; a weak D match, TRBD1 (6 bases). CDR3 length equals 16 residues. Germline assignment: CDR1 LNHDA and CDR2 SQIVND (reference sequence). V was trimmed by 1 base and J by 1 base, leaving 13 bases between them. The CDR3 bases are TGTGCCAGTAGTATAGGGATGGACAGTAATAACTATGGCTACACCTTC. Translated, it gives CASSIGMDSNNYGYTF.

The chain links TRBV5-5 to TRBJ1-1; a possible D gene is TRBD1 (6 bases). With 1 base removed from V and 1 base from J, the gap between germline ends came to 11 bases. The CDR3 runs to 15 residues. CDR1 and CDR2 (germline): SGHKS, YYEKEE (reference sequence). The CDR3 is CASSLTGNTNTEAFF. CDR3 nucleotides: TGTGCCAGCAGCTTGACAGGGAATACGAACACTGAAGCTTTCTTT. The whole variable domain, filled in from reference TRBV5-5 and TRBJ1-1, reads DAGVTQSPTHLIKTRGQQVTLRCSPISGHKSVSWYQQVLGQGPQFIFQYYEKEERGRGNFPDRFSARQFPNYSSELNVNALLLGDSALYLCASSLTGNTNTEAFFGQGTRLTVV.

This clone has a handful of counts. The rearrangement uses TRBV6-6 and TRBJ2-1; tentatively, D is TRBD2 (5 bases). CDR1 is MNHNY and CDR2 is SVGAGI in the germline V gene (reference sequence). V was shortened by 5 bases and J by 10 bases, with 9 bases between the two germline ends. This CDR3 comprises 11 residues. Written as DNA, the CDR3 is TGTGCCAGCAGTGAACGAGGGGAGCAGTTCTTC. It yields the protein CASSERGEQFF.

The rearrangement joins TRBV6-1 to TRBJ1-2; no clear D. Trimming stripped 2 bases from V and 0 bases from J, with 10 bases between. Germline V gene lookup returns CDR1 MNHNS and CDR2 SASEGT. CDR3 size: 15 residues. The DNA for the CDR3 is TGTGCCAGCAGTGAATTCACTGGAGCTAACTATGGCTACACCTTC. It is translated as CASSEFTGANYGYTF.

The rearrangement links TRBV5-1 to TRBJ2-7; TRBD1 matches at 9 bases. The length of the CDR3 is 16 residues. The germline CDR1 and CDR2 sequences are SGHRS and YFSETQ. J lost 5 bases, V lost 4 bases, and 13 bases had no gene match. The CDR3 sequence is CASSLSRGQGRNEQYF. In DNA form, the CDR3 reads TGCGCCAGCAGCCTAAGCCGAGGACAGGGGCGGAACGAGCAGTACTTC. The complete variable domain, with remaining parts taken from reference TRBV5-1 and TRBJ2-7, reads KAGVTQTPRYLIKTRGQQVTLSCSPISGHRSVSWYQQTPGQGLQFLFEYFSETQRNKGNFPGRFSGRQFSNSRSEMNVSTLELGDSALYLCASSLSRGQGRNEQYFGPGTRLTVT.

CDR3 residues: CASSIEVGSSYNSPLHF. In nucleotides, the CDR3 is TGTGCCAGTAGTATAGAGGTTGGCAGCTCCTATAATTCACCCCTCCACTTT. The chain employs TRBV19 and TRBJ1-6, with unresolved D. CDR3 length: 17 residues. The V end was cut by 0 bases, the J end by 0 bases, with 9 bases between. CDR1 is LNHDA and CDR2 is SQIVND in the germline V gene (reference sequence).

This clone is a singleton in its sample. The rearrangement uses TRBV6-2 or TRBV6-3 and TRBJ1-2; the D is unclear. Germline assignment: CDR1 MNHEY and CDR2 SVGEGT. Deletions cut 2 bases from V and 8 bases from J, with 9 bases between. There are 12 residues in the CDR3. The CDR3 DNA reads as TGTGCCAGCAGTTACCCAGGTTGGGGCTACACCTTC. The encoded protein is CASSYPGWGYTF.

This clone showed up just once. The rearrangement joins TRBV19 to TRBJ2-5; TRBD1 matches 9 bases. The CDR3 is made up of 15 amino acids. From germline, CDR1 is LNHDA and CDR2 SQIVND (reference sequence). V dropped 4 bases and J dropped 3; count of bases not matched to a gene: 6. The CDR3 DNA sequence: TGTGCCAGTAGTAAAGTTGGACAGGGGAAAGAGACCCAGTACTTC. Protein: CASSKVGQGKETQYF.

This rearrangement joins TRBV6-5 to TRBJ2-1; TRBD1 matches 8 bases. The V segment lost 8 bases and the J segment 6 bases; nucleotides outside the gene matches: 9. Germline CDR1 and CDR2: MNHEY and SVGAGI. The CDR3 loop spans 14 amino acids. CDR3 sequence (DNA): TGTGCCAGCCTGGGACAGGTGGGACCCAATGAGCAGTTCTTC. It translates to CASLGQVGPNEQFF.

J is TRBJ1-3 and V is TRBV7-2; 7 bases match TRBD1. Germline values: CDR1 SGHTA, CDR2 FQGNSA. V trimming: 1 base; J trimming: 4 bases; junction bases outside the gene matches: 4. This CDR3 has 15 amino acids. For the CDR3, the DNA is TGTGCCAGCAGCTTAGTAAGAGGGGGCGGAAACACCATATATTTT. It codes for CASSLVRGGGNTIYF.

The rearrangement joins TRBV3-1 (or the pseudogene TRBV3-2) to TRBJ2-1; TRBD2 agrees at 14 bases. J was trimmed by 2 bases and V by 4 bases; bases with no gene match: 13. The CDR3 runs 20 residues. Looked up from germline, CDR1 is LGHDT and CDR2 is YNNKEL (reference sequence). The CDR3 region is CASSLPFRTSGGKTYNEQFF. The CDR3 DNA is TGTGCCAGCAGCCTCCCTTTCAGGACTAGCGGGGGGAAGACCTACAATGAGCAGTTCTTC.

In this sample, this clone turned up a few times. The rearrangement links TRBV24-1 to TRBJ2-1; 8 nucleotides match TRBD2. Trimming took 4 bases from V and 6 from J; bases not matched to a gene: 10. This CDR3 is 16 amino acids long. From germline, CDR1 is KGHDR and CDR2 SFDVKD. DNA of the CDR3: TGTGCCACCAGTGACCCCCACTCAAGCGGGGGCAATGAGCAGTTCTTC. This codes for CATSDPHSSGGNEQFF.

V and J are TRBV3-1 (or the pseudogene TRBV3-2) and TRBJ1-6; weak D call: TRBD1 (6 bases). With 2 bases removed from V and 0 bases from J, the gap between germline ends came to 14 bases. CDR1 and CDR2 (germline): LGHDT, YNNKEL (reference sequence). This CDR3 has 18 residues. The CDR3 DNA sequence: TGTGCCAGCAGCCAACCGCAGGGACAAGACTCCTATAATTCACCCCTCCACTTT. This codes for CASSQPQGQDSYNSPLHF.

This clone was observed a handful of times. The rearrangement uses TRBV18 and TRBJ2-2; TRBD1 aligns across 7 bases. Unmatched junction bases numbered 6, after V lost 3 bases and J lost 5 bases. Germline V gene sequence: CDR1 KGHSH, CDR2 LQKENI. The CDR3 extends over 15 amino acids. The chain's CDR3 is CASSPPGTATGELFF. CDR3 nucleotides: TGTGCCAGCTCACCGCCCGGGACAGCTACCGGGGAGCTGTTTTTT.

The chain couples TRBV5-1 to TRBJ2-2; 8 bases map to TRBD2. J gave up 4 bases and V 4 bases, and 6 bases lay outside the gene matches. CDR1 and CDR2 from the germline V gene are SGHRS and YFSETQ. The CDR3 runs 15 residues. The CDR3 DNA reads TGCGCCAGCAGCCCGGGAGGGACTACCACCGGGGAGCTGTTTTTT. Translated: CASSPGGTTTGELFF.

V usage is TRBV30 and J usage is TRBJ1-6; D is ambiguous. Germline CDR1 is GTSNPN and CDR2 is SVGIG (reference sequence). Trimming stripped 2 bases from V and 8 bases from J, with 10 bases between. The CDR3 totals 13 residues. DNA for the CDR3: TGTGCCTGGAGTATTGCGGGCTATTCACCCCTCCACTTT. Translation: CAWSIAGYSPLHF. Full variable domain (remainder filled in from reference TRBV30 and TRBJ1-6): SQTIHQWPATLVQPVGSPLSLECTVEGTSNPNLYWYRQAAGRGLQLLFYSVGIGQISSEVPQNLSASRPQDRQFILSSKKLLLSDSGFYLCAWSIAGYSPLHFGNGTRLTVT.

In DNA, the CDR3 is TGTGCCAGCAGCCTTCGCGCTCAATACAATGAGCAGTTCTTC. It specifies CASSLRAQYNEQFF. The V gene is TRBV3-1 (or the pseudogene TRBV3-2), the J gene TRBJ2-1; D ambiguous. The CDR3 contains 14 residues. The germline CDR1 and CDR2 sequences are LGHDT and YNNKEL (reference sequence). V was trimmed by 4 bases and J by 4 bases, leaving 11 bases between them.

The CDR3 region is CASRGGLAGYQETQYF. The CDR3 DNA is TGTGCCAGCAGGGGGGGACTAGCCGGGTACCAAGAGACCCAGTACTTC. V is TRBV6-4 and J is TRBJ2-5; 9 bases line up with TRBD2. Germline V gene data show CDR1 as MRHNA and CDR2 as SNTAGT. V lost 6 bases and J lost 0; bases outside the gene matches: 8. The CDR3 length is 16 residues.

This chain uses TRBV18 with TRBJ1-4; D unresolved. Trimming stripped 3 bases from V and 8 bases from J, with 7 bases between. The CDR3 totals 12 residues. Looked up from germline, CDR1 is KGHSH and CDR2 is LQKENI. CDR3 sequence (DNA): TGTGCCAGCTCACCGAGTCGGGAAAAACTGTTTTTT. It specifies CASSPSREKLFF.

This clone was detected only a few times. The chain has TRBV4-1 and TRBJ2-2; tentative D call: TRBD2 (5 bases). The CDR3 covers 18 residues. V lost 0 bases, J lost 6 bases, and 20 bases lay in between. CDR1 is MGHRA, CDR2 YSYEKL, per germline. This chain's CDR3 is CASSQDPSRGWLAGELFF. The CDR3 DNA follows: TGCGCCAGCAGCCAAGATCCAAGTCGGGGTTGGTTGGCCGGGGAGCTGTTTTTT.

The chain joins TRBV5-1 to TRBJ1-2; D gene unclear. The V gene's germline CDR1 is SGHRS and CDR2 YFSETQ. The CDR3 loop spans 17 amino acids. Trimming took off 1 base at V and 5 bases at J, with 21 bases between the two ends. The CDR3 bases are TGCGCCAGCAGCTTGACCCCATTGAGCACTAAGGTATATGGCTACACCTTC. Translated: CASSLTPLSTKVYGYTF.

The rearrangement joins TRBV18 to TRBJ2-7; no reliable D call. The V gene's germline CDR1 is KGHSH and CDR2 LQKENI. This CDR3 has 16 residues. Trimming pared 5 bases from V and 3 bases from J, leaving 20 bases between. The CDR3 loop reads CASSFRVVGALYEQYF. CDR3 DNA sequence: TGTGCCAGCTCATTCAGAGTCGTAGGAGCACTCTACGAGCAGTACTTC.

The chain links TRBV5-1 to TRBJ1-2; 12 positions agree with TRBD1. V dropped 2 bases and J dropped 7; count of bases not matched to a gene: 9. CDR3 size: 16 residues. The germline V gene encodes CDR1 SGHRS and CDR2 YFSETQ. The CDR3, as DNA: TGCGCCAGCAGCTTAGACCCCGGGACAGGGGGCTCTGGCTACACCTTC. This codes for CASSLDPGTGGSGYTF. The full variable domain, rest sourced from reference TRBV5-1 and TRBJ1-2, is KAGVTQTPRYLIKTRGQQVTLSCSPISGHRSVSWYQQTPGQGLQFLFEYFSETQRNKGNFPGRFSGRQFSNSRSEMNVSTLELGDSALYLCASSLDPGTGGSGYTFGSGTRLTVV.

The CDR3 nucleotides are TGTGCCAGCAGTGAACCAGGACAGGGTTACGATACGCAGTATTTT. This sequence encodes CASSEPGQGYDTQYF. V usage is TRBV6-1 and J usage is TRBJ2-3, with 8 bases aligning to TRBD1. This CDR3 is 15 amino acids long. CDR1 and CDR2 from the germline V gene are MNHNS and SASEGT. After removal of 2 bases from V and 6 bases from J, the junction contained 7 bases not matched to a gene.

A single count supports this clone. The chain couples TRBV3-1 (or the pseudogene TRBV3-2) to TRBJ1-2; weak D call: TRBD1 (5 bases). CDR3 length: 13 residues. V lost 1 base and J lost 7, with 10 bases in between. Germline-derived CDR1 and CDR2 are LGHDT and YNNKEL (reference sequence). CDR3 coding DNA: TGTGCCAGCAGCCAAGTAGGGGATGGTGGCTACACCTTC. Its protein product is CASSQVGDGGYTF.